The 25 T cell receptor beta chains below all came from one sample that was sequenced in a study of shared clonotypes between healthy human individuals. Terminally differentiated effector memory CD45RA+ cells were left out of the naive CD8 fraction, which was CD45RO-negative and positively selected for CCR7. This table comes from immunoSEQ multiplex PCR, and its TCRdb copy is limited to in-frame clones, with some not included. The repertoire holds a few hundred thousand clones, with 95% to 96% as singletons. The sample taken for sequencing was naive CD8+ T cells sorted from blood. These receptors originate from a woman between 25 and 40 years old in good health.

The rearrangement uses TRBV7-9 and TRBJ1-1, with TRBD1 matching over 11 bases. The J segment lost 4 bases and the V segment lost 5 bases, leaving 3 bases of the junction unmatched. This CDR3 is built from 14 residues. The germline V gene has CDR1 SEHNR and CDR2 FQNEAQ (reference sequence). Here the CDR3 DNA reads TGTGCCAGCAGCCACGGGACAGGGGGCACTGAAGCTTTCTTT. This gives the protein CASSHGTGGTEAFF.

The chain uses TRBV2 and TRBJ1-4; TRBD1 agrees at 7 bases. The CDR3 has 17 residues. The germline CDR1 and CDR2 sequences are SNHLY and FYNNEI. The ends lost 4 bases at V and 0 bases at J; junction bases unmatched: 8. CDR3 region: CASSVGQKGPTNEKLFF. For the CDR3, the DNA is TGTGCCAGCAGTGTGGGACAGAAGGGACCAACTAATGAAAAACTGTTTTTT. The complete variable domain, with remaining parts taken from reference TRBV2 and TRBJ1-4, reads EPEVTQTPSHQVTQMGQEVILRCVPISNHLYFYWYRQILGQKVEFLVSFYNNEISEKSEIFDDQFSVERPDGSNFTLKIRSTKLEDSAMYFCASSVGQKGPTNEKLFFGSGTQLSVL.

This clone was seen only once. The rearrangement uses TRBV2 and TRBJ2-7; 7 nucleotides line up with TRBD1. Germline V gene data show CDR1 as SNHLY and CDR2 as FYNNEI. Trimming cost V 6 bases and J 0 bases; bases outside gene matches: 5. The CDR3 totals 14 residues. Written as DNA, the CDR3 is TGTGCCAGCAGCGGGACAGAGAGCTCCTACGAGCAGTACTTC. This translates into CASSGTESSYEQYF.

The chain joins TRBV11-2 to TRBJ2-7, with TRBD2 matching 9 bases. The CDR3 contains 14 residues. Germline CDR1 reads SGHAT; CDR2 reads FQNNGV. Trimming cost V 3 bases and J 6 bases; bases outside gene matches: 6. This CDR3 reads CASSFSGSSSEQYF. The CDR3 nucleotides are TGTGCCAGCAGCTTTAGCGGGAGTTCTTCCGAGCAGTACTTC.

The gene calls are TRBV7-9 and TRBJ2-3; D unclear. Per germline, CDR1 SEHNR and CDR2 FQNEAQ (reference sequence). This CDR3 comprises 12 residues. V lost 7 bases to trimming and J lost 6 bases, with 11 bases between them. CDR3 sequence: CASTLIGDTQYF. The CDR3 nucleotides are TGTGCCAGCACCTTGATCGGGGATACGCAGTATTTT.

The chain carries TRBV7-9 and TRBJ1-4; D is unclear. The germline V and J ends were trimmed by 0 bases and 8 bases, with 10 bases remaining between them. Germline values: CDR1 SEHNR, CDR2 FQNEAQ (reference sequence). CDR3 length equals 14 residues. CDR3 in DNA: TGTGCCAGCAGCTTAGCCAGTCGGACGGAAAAACTGTTTTTT. Translating gives CASSLASRTEKLFF.

This CDR3 is CASSIPLAGVYEQYF. CDR3 in DNA: TGTGCCAGTAGTATCCCCCTAGCGGGAGTCTACGAGCAGTACTTC. The chain uses TRBV19 and TRBJ2-5, with 10 nucleotides matching TRBD2. The DNA end is a closer match to TRBJ2-7, so the J assignment may be wrong. Germline V lookup: CDR1 LNHDA, CDR2 SQIVND (reference sequence). The CDR3 consists of 15 residues.

The genes are TRBV2 and TRBJ1-1, with a weak D call TRBD1 (5 bases). Germline V CDR1 and CDR2: SNHLY, FYNNEI. The germline V and J ends were trimmed by 4 bases and 4 bases, with 10 bases remaining between them. The CDR3 covers 13 residues. CDR3: CASSVAGSTEAFF. The CDR3 DNA follows: TGTGCCAGCAGTGTGGCAGGGAGCACTGAAGCTTTCTTT.

A single count supports this clone. The chain employs TRBV19 and TRBJ1-2, with D possibly matching TRBD1 (5 bases). Germline V lookup: CDR1 LNHDA, CDR2 SQIVND (reference sequence). V dropped 1 base and J dropped 2 bases, with 11 bases sitting between them. CDR3 length: 15 residues. CDR3 region: CASSIAPAGNYGYTF. The CDR3 coding sequence is TGTGCCAGTAGTATAGCCCCCGCAGGGAACTATGGCTACACCTTC. The whole variable domain, remainder taken from reference TRBV19 and TRBJ1-2, is DGGITQSPKYLFRKEGQNVTLSCEQNLNHDAMYWYRQDPGQGLRLIYYSQIVNDFQKGDIAEGYSVSREKKESFPLTVTSAQKNPTAFYLCASSIAPAGNYGYTFGSGTRLTVV.

V gene TRBV4-1 combines with J gene TRBJ2-1; D gene ambiguous. This CDR3 contains 13 residues. Per germline, CDR1 MGHRA and CDR2 YSYEKL. V was pared by 5 bases and J by 8 bases, with 13 bases between. CDR3 region: CASSTKIKDEQFF. For the CDR3, the DNA is TGCGCCAGCAGCACCAAGATAAAGGATGAGCAGTTCTTC.

V is TRBV5-4 and J is TRBJ2-1; TRBD2 is a possible D gene (5 bases). The germline V gene encodes CDR1 SGHNT and CDR2 YYREEE (reference sequence). The CDR3 totals 12 residues. With 3 bases removed from V and 9 bases from J, the gap between germline ends came to 10 bases. DNA for the CDR3: TGTGCCAGCAGCTACGGGATGCCTGAGCAGTTCTTC. Protein sequence: CASSYGMPEQFF.

This clone was recorded only once. Other nucleotide sequences in the sample specify the same CDR3. V gene TRBV18 combines with J gene TRBJ2-7; D possibly corresponds to TRBD2 (5 bases). Germline-derived CDR1 and CDR2 are KGHSH and LQKENI. The CDR3 loop spans 12 amino acids. V was clipped by 3 bases and J by 3 bases, with 6 bases between them. The CDR3 coding sequence is TGTGCCAGCTCACCGGGGAGCTACGAGCAGTACTTC. This sequence encodes CASSPGSYEQYF.

Comment on this clone: Other DNA sequences in this specimen translate into the identical CDR3. CDR3 nucleotide sequence: TGTGCCAGCAGCGTAGCTGGGGGAACAGGAAACACCATATATTTT. Its protein product is CASSVAGGTGNTIYF. The chain uses TRBV9 and TRBJ1-3; the D gene is possibly TRBD1 (5 bases). Germline CDR1 SGDLS, CDR2 YYNGEE. The ends were cut back, 0 bases at V and 4 bases at J, with 11 bases in the middle. This CDR3 has 15 amino acids.

This clone appeared once. The chain uses TRBV14 and TRBJ1-1; 7 positions agree with TRBD1. After removal of 4 bases from V and 3 bases from J, the junction contained 8 bases not matched to a gene. Germline CDR1 reads SGHDN; CDR2 reads FVKESK. The CDR3 consists of 15 residues. CDR3 region: CASSLLPGGHTEAFF. CDR3 nucleotides: TGTGCCAGCAGCCTACTCCCAGGGGGGCACACTGAAGCTTTCTTT.

The chain uses TRBV5-4 and TRBJ2-7, with 9 bases aligning to TRBD2. Unmatched junction bases numbered 4, after V lost 0 bases and J lost 0 bases. Germline assignment: CDR1 SGHNT and CDR2 YYREEE (reference sequence). The CDR3 loop spans 16 amino acids. The CDR3 protein is CASSLDLAGTSYEQYF. DNA for the CDR3: TGTGCCAGCAGCTTGGACCTAGCGGGGACCTCCTACGAGCAGTACTTC.

The chain recombines TRBV19 with TRBJ1-1; D not resolved. Germline V lookup: CDR1 LNHDA, CDR2 SQIVND (reference sequence). The CDR3 consists of 13 residues. With 5 bases removed from V and 8 bases from J, the gap between germline ends came to 15 bases. In DNA form, the CDR3 reads TGTGCCAGTAGTGAGGCCGAAAGGACCGAAGCTTTCTTT. Residues: CASSEAERTEAFF.

This clone was counted a single time. The rearrangement joins TRBV27 to TRBJ1-2; the D gene is possibly TRBD1 (6 bases). The CDR3 loop spans 15 amino acids. V dropped 1 base and J dropped 2 bases, with 11 bases sitting between them. CDR1 is MNHEY and CDR2 is SMNVEV in the germline V gene (reference sequence). CDR3 DNA: TGTGCCAGCAGTTTATTTCCAGGGGAGAACTATGGCTACACCTTC. This translates into CASSLFPGENYGYTF.

This clone was counted a single time. The DNA of the CDR3 is TGTGCCAGCAGCCAAGTTATGGCAACCAACACTGAAGCTTTCTTT. The encoded protein is CASSQVMATNTEAFF. The chain has TRBV14 and TRBJ1-1; D not resolved. This CDR3 region has 15 residues. Germline V gene lookup returns CDR1 SGHDN and CDR2 FVKESK. Between the trimmed V and J ends, which lost 1 base and 2 bases, there was a span of 11 bases.

This sequence joins TRBV5-4 and TRBJ2-1, with 11 nucleotides matching TRBD2. The J segment lost 3 bases and the V segment lost 0 bases, leaving 2 bases of the junction unmatched. This CDR3 region has 16 residues. Germline V gene sequence: CDR1 SGHNT, CDR2 YYREEE (reference sequence). The CDR3 region is CASSLGGLAGYNEQFF. DNA for the CDR3: TGTGCCAGCAGCTTGGGTGGACTAGCGGGCTACAATGAGCAGTTCTTC.

CDR3 bases: TGTGCCAGCAGCTTGTTGGACTCTGGAAACACCATATATTTT. This translates into CASSLLDSGNTIYF. The genes are TRBV5-6 and TRBJ1-3, with no clear D. Germline V gives CDR1 SGHDT, CDR2 YYEEEE. This CDR3 contains 14 residues. The V and J ends lost 1 base and 0 bases respectively, with 5 bases between them.

J is TRBJ2-1 and V is TRBV30; D gene uncertain. The CDR3 is made up of 13 amino acids. The germline V gene has CDR1 GTSNPN and CDR2 SVGIG (reference sequence). Trimming shortened V by 0 bases and J by 3 bases, and 6 bases separated the two germline ends. Here the CDR3 DNA reads TGTGCCTGGAGTGTTTTCCTCTACAATGAGCAGTTCTTC. Translating gives CAWSVFLYNEQFF.

The gene calls are TRBV28 and TRBJ1-1; D gene unclear. V lost 2 bases, J lost 4 bases, and 20 bases lay in between. The germline CDR1 and CDR2 sequences are MDHEN and SYDVKM. CDR3 length: 17 residues. The DNA of the CDR3 is TGTGCCAGCAGTTTACCAACAACTTGGGGTCGCGGCACTGAAGCTTTCTTT. Its translation: CASSLPTTWGRGTEAFF.

This sequence joins TRBV6-1 and TRBJ2-7; tentatively, D is TRBD1 (5 bases). CDR3 length equals 15 residues. In germline, CDR1 is MNHNS, CDR2 SASEGT. Trimming cost V 6 bases and J 2 bases, with 17 bases left between them. The CDR3 sequence: CASSLPKGSTYEQYF. The CDR3 nucleotides read TGTGCCAGCAGCCTCCCAAAGGGGTCTACCTACGAGCAGTACTTC.

This CDR3 reads CASGPFPVTGELFF. The CDR3, as DNA: TGTGCTAGTGGACCCTTCCCGGTCACCGGGGAGCTGTTTTTT. V is TRBV12-5 and J is TRBJ2-2; D remains ambiguous. This CDR3 is 14 amino acids long. Germline values: CDR1 LGHNT, CDR2 FRNRAP. V lost 6 bases and J 4 bases, leaving 12 bases between the germline ends.

V gene TRBV10-2 combines with J gene TRBJ1-5; maybe TRBD1 (5 bases). Germline CDR1 and CDR2: WSHSY and SAAADI. The V end was cut by 2 bases, the J end by 5 bases, with 22 bases between. This CDR3 comprises 18 residues. The CDR3 nucleotides are TGCGCCAGCAGTGAGGGAGACAGCCTCGGGAGGATACATCAGCCCCAGCATTTT. Protein: CASSEGDSLGRIHQPQHF.